Each of the 8 T cell receptor beta chains below was sequenced from the same sample in a study of regulatory T cells in long-lasting Graves disease. The authors built TCR beta libraries using iRepertoire HTBI primers and Arm-PCR of CDR3 regions. TCRdb independently ran MiXCR on the multiplex PCR reads; one entry per CDR3 protein. The data hold about 560,000 distinct CDR3 sequences, with about 16% observed a single time. Regarding time point: newly diagnosed GD, antithyroid drugs for less than 3 months. Generation of the TCR library employed RNA extracted from PBMCs. This sample was also put to use in a study of T cells in Graves' hyperthyroidism and ophthalmopathy.

The sample in question was peripheral blood mononuclear cells (PBMCs), obtained at new diagnosis, from a patient treated with antithyroid drugs. Receptors originate from a man aged 18 to 30 with Graves disease.

This clonotype was recorded a few times. J is TRBJ2-2 and V is TRBV12-3 or TRBV12-4; D is ambiguous. Trimming pared 7 bases from V and 4 bases from J, leaving 10 bases between. The CDR3 covers 13 residues. The DNA for the CDR3 is TGTGCCAGCACCAACGACCGCACCGGGGAGCTGTTTTTT. It specifies CASTNDRTGELFF.

This clonotype was recorded a few times. The J gene is TRBJ2-3, the V gene TRBV4-1; D not certain. CDR3 size: 15 residues. Trimming removed 1 base at V and 4 bases at J, with 12 bases between. Germline CDR1 is MGHRA and CDR2 is YSYEKL. CDR3 in amino acids: CASSQAEELADTQYF. For the CDR3, the DNA is TGCGCCAGCAGCCAAGCCGAGGAGTTGGCAGATACGCAGTATTTT.

The rearrangement uses TRBV7-3 and TRBJ2-1; D possibly matches TRBD1 or TRBD2 (5 bases each). Deletions cut 9 bases from V and 2 bases from J, with 14 bases between. The CDR3 length is 14 residues. Germline CDR1 is SGHTA and CDR2 is FQGTGA. The CDR3 loop is CASRPGLAYNEQFF. In DNA form, the CDR3 reads TGTGCCAGTAGACCGGGGCTAGCCTACAATGAGCAGTTCTTC. Full variable domain (rest looked up from reference TRBV7-3 and TRBJ2-1): GAGVSQTPSNKVTEKGKYVELRCDPISGHTALYWYRQSLGQGPEFLIYFQGTGAADDSGLPNDRFFAVRPEGSVSTLKIQRTERGDSAVYLCASRPGLAYNEQFFGPGTRLTVL.

This clonotype was detected many times. The V call is TRBV30, the J call TRBJ1-3; D possibly corresponds to TRBD1 (5 bases). CDR3 size: 16 residues. Trimming pared 1 base from V and 0 bases from J, leaving 13 bases between. The germline gives CDR1 GTSNPN, CDR2 SVGIG (reference sequence). The CDR3 loop reads CAWSALDSYSGNTIYF. The CDR3 region has the DNA TGTGCCTGGAGTGCCCTAGACAGTTACTCTGGAAACACCATATATTTT.

This clonotype was detected many times. The chain joins TRBV30 to TRBJ2-1, with 8 bases that match TRBD1. Germline V CDR1 and CDR2: GTSNPN, SVGIG (reference sequence). The CDR3 sequence is 15 residues long. V trimming: 1 base; J trimming: 5 bases; junction bases outside the gene matches: 7. The CDR3 spells CAWSGMYRGDNEQFF. CDR3 DNA sequence: TGTGCCTGGAGTGGTATGTACAGGGGGGACAATGAGCAGTTCTTC.

This clonotype was recorded many times. The chain uses TRBV20-1 and TRBJ2-3, with D possibly being TRBD1 or TRBD2 (5 bases each). The CDR3 has 14 residues. Per germline, CDR1 DFQATT and CDR2 SNEGSKA (reference sequence). Trimming cost V 4 bases and J 4 bases, with 15 bases left between them. The CDR3 loop reads CSANGNGDPDTQYF. In DNA, the CDR3 is TGCAGTGCTAACGGAAACGGGGACCCAGATACGCAGTATTTT.

This clonotype has a count of ten or more. The chain joins TRBV13 to TRBJ2-7, with 10 positions matching TRBD2. Germline CDR1 and CDR2: PRHDT and FYEKMQ (reference sequence). The V and J ends lost 1 base and 0 bases, in that order; junction bases with no gene match: 6. This CDR3 has 17 residues. The CDR3 DNA follows: TGTGCCAGCAGCTTAGCGGTCCTAGCGGGAGTCTCCTACGAGCAGTACTTC. Encoded protein: CASSLAVLAGVSYEQYF.

This clonotype was counted many times. The chain joins TRBV27 to TRBJ2-3; 7 nucleotides agree with TRBD2. The CDR3 contains 13 residues. Germline loops: CDR1 MNHEY, CDR2 SMNVEV (reference sequence). The CDR3 loop is CVTSAGLTDTQYF. The CDR3 DNA reads TGTGTGACTTCAGCGGGGCTCACAGATACGCAGTATTTT.